This TCR beta chain was recovered during a study of blood T cell repertoires in COVID-19. This clone was counted a few times. In germline, CDR1 is SEHNR, CDR2 FQNEAQ (reference sequence). This CDR3 spans 19 amino acids. The trim removed 1 base at V and 0 bases at J, leaving 5 bases unmatched. Living in under 30 US areas, the participants were between roughly 18 and 95 years of age. Cohorts were assigned according to the clinical history that participants reported. Before being deemed recovered, Cohort 3 donors had two negative PCRs, clearance, or symptom resolution. How the authors handled the data: Reference gene primer amplification yielded estimated nucleated cell counts. Sequenced by immunoSEQ multiplex PCR; TCRdb stores in-frame clones only, minus some. V and J calls plus clone size are reproduced from that table; the DNA served to infer D and trimming. Seen here are 400,000 to 450,000 clones, 75% to 90% observed once, and the top ten hold 1.1%.

This clonotype originated in a man aged 30-40 years who had recovered from COVID-19. Specimen: PBMCs or T cells enriched from blood (not recorded which). The V gene is TRBV7-9, the J gene TRBJ2-6; 11 bases are shared with TRBD1. This CDR3 reads CASSLGTGTGGSGANVLTF. Here the CDR3 DNA reads TGTGCCAGCAGCTTAGGGACAGGGACAGGGGGCTCTGGGGCCAACGTCCTGACTTTC.